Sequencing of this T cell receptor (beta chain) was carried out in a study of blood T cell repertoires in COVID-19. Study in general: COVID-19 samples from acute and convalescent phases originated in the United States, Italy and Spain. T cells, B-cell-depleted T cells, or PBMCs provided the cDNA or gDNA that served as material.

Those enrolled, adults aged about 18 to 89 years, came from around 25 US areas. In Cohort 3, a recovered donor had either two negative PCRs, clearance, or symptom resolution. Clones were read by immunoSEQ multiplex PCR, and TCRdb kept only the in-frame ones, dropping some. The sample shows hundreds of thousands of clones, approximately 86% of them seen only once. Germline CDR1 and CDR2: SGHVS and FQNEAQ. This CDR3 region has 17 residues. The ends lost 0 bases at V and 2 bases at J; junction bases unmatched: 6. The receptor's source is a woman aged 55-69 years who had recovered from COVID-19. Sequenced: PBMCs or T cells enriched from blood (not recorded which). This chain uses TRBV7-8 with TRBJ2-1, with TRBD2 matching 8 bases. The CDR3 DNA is TGTGCCAGCAGCTTAGCACTCGGGGGGGCTACCTACAATGAGCAGTTCTTC. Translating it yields CASSLALGGATYNEQFF.